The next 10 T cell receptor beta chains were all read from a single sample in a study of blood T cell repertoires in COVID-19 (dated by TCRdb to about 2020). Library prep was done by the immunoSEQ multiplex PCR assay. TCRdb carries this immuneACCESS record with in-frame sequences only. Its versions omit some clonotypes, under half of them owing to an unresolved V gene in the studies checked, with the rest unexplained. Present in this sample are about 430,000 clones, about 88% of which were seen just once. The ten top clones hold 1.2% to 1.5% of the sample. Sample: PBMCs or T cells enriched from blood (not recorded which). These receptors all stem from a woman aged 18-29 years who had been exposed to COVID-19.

The CDR3, as DNA: TGTGCCAGCCACCTCGGAGAGTTAAACACTGAAGCTTTCTTT. Translated, it gives CASHLGELNTEAFF. V gene TRBV2 combines with J gene TRBJ1-1; D is unresolved. This CDR3 has 14 residues. CDR1 and CDR2 (germline): SNHLY, FYNNEI. V lost 8 bases, J lost 2 bases, and 15 bases lay in between. Full variable domain (outside the CDR3, taken from reference TRBV2 and TRBJ1-1): EPEVTQTPSHQVTQMGQEVILRCVPISNHLYFYWYRQILGQKVEFLVSFYNNEISEKSEIFDDQFSVERPDGSNFTLKIRSTKLEDSAMYFCASHLGELNTEAFFGQGTRLTVV.

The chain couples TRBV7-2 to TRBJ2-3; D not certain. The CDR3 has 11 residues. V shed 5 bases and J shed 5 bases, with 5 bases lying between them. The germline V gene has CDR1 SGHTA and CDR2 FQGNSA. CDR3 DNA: TGTGCCAGCAGCCAGAAAGATACGCAGTATTTT. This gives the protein CASSQKDTQYF.

CDR3 in amino acids: CASSLGQGSTNEKLFF. In DNA, the CDR3 is TGCGCCAGCAGCCTTGGACAGGGCTCAACTAATGAAAAACTGTTTTTT. The chain is built from TRBV4-1 and TRBJ1-4, with TRBD1 matching over 8 bases. This CDR3 is 16 amino acids long. CDR1 MGHRA and CDR2 YSYEKL come from the germline V gene. V was clipped by 4 bases and J by 0 bases; unmatched bases: 4.

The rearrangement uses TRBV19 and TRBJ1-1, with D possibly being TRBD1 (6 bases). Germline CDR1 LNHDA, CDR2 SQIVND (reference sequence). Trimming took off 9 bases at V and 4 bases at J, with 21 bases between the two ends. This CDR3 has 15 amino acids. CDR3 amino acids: CASSGTPQSSTEAFF. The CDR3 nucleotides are TGTGCCAGCTCCGGGACACCCCAATCGAGCACTGAAGCTTTCTTT.

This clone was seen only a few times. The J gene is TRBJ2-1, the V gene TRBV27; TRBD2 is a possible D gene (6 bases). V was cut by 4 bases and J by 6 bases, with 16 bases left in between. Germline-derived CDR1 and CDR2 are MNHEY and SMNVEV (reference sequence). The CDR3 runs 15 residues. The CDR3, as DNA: TGTGCCAGCAGTTCCCGACTAGGAGACTTCAATGAGCAGTTCTTC. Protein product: CASSSRLGDFNEQFF.

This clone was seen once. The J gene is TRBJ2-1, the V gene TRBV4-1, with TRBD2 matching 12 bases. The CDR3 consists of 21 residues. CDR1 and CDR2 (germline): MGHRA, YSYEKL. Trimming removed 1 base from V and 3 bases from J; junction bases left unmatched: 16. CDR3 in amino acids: CASSQGLSRTSGKRGYNEQFF. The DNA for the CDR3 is TGCGCCAGCAGCCAAGGGCTTTCCAGGACTAGCGGGAAAAGAGGCTACAATGAGCAGTTCTTC.

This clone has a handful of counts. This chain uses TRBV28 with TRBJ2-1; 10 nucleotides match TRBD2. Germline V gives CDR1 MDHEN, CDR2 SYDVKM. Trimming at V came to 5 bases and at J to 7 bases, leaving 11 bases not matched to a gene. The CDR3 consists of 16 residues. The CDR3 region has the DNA TGTGCCAGCAGTCCCCCCGGGGGTAGCGGGGGGAATGAGCAGTTCTTC. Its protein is CASSPPGGSGGNEQFF. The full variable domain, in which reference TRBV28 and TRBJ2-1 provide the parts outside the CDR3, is DVKVTQSSRYLVKRTGEKVFLECVQDMDHENMFWYRQDPGLGLRLIYFSYDVKMKEKGDIPEGYSVSREKKERFSLILESASTNQTSMYLCASSPPGGSGGNEQFFGPGTRLTVL.

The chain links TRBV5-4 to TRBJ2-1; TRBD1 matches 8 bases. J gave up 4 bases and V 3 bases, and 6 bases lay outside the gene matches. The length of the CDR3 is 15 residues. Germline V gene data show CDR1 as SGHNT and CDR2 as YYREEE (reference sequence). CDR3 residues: CASSSGQGVYNEQFF. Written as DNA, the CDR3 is TGTGCCAGCAGCTCTGGACAGGGAGTATACAATGAGCAGTTCTTC.

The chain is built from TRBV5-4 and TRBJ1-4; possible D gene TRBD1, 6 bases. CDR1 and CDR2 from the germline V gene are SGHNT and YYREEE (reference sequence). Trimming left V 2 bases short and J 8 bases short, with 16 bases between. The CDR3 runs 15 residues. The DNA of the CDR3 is TGTGCCAGCAGCTTTTCGGGCAGGGGTCCCGAAAAACTGTTTTTT. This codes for CASSFSGRGPEKLFF.

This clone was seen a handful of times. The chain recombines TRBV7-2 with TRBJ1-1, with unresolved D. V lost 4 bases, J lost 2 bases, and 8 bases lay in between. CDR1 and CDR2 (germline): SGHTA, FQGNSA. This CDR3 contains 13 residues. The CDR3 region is CASSSVPNTEAFF. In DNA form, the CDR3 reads TGTGCCAGCAGCTCCGTCCCTAACACTGAAGCTTTCTTT.